Below are 25 T cell receptor beta chains sequenced from a single sample in a study of blood T cell repertoires in COVID-19. Libraries were prepared by immunoSEQ multiplex PCR; TCRdb keeps only in-frame clonotypes and omits some of them. Among 230,000 or so clones listed, approximately 88% were seen once. Sequencing input: PBMCs or T cells enriched from blood (not recorded which). All receptors derive from a woman aged 40 to 49 with acute COVID-19.

CDR3 sequence (DNA): TGCAGTGCTTCAGGGGCTGGCTACACCTTC. This encodes CSASGAGYTF. The chain joins TRBV20-1 to TRBJ1-2; maybe TRBD1 (6 bases). Germline CDR1 DFQATT, CDR2 SNEGSKA (reference sequence). Trimming removed 5 bases from V and 7 bases from J, with 8 bases in between. This CDR3 spans 10 amino acids.

The chain joins TRBV3-1 (or the pseudogene TRBV3-2) to TRBJ2-2, with D maybe TRBD2 (6 bases). Germline CDR1 reads LGHDT; CDR2 reads YNNKEL (reference sequence). V gave up 3 bases and J gave up 4 bases, with 15 bases separating them. The CDR3 contains 16 residues. The CDR3: CASSQSSGTFTGELFF. The CDR3 region has the DNA TGTGCCAGCAGCCAGTCGTCCGGGACTTTCACCGGGGAGCTGTTTTTT.

J is TRBJ2-7 and V is TRBV10-2, with 9 bases identical to TRBD1. The trim removed 5 bases at V and 4 bases at J, leaving 6 bases unmatched. This CDR3 has 14 residues. Germline CDR1 WSHSY, CDR2 SAAADI. This chain's CDR3 is CASSQQGALYEQYF. Written as DNA, the CDR3 is TGCGCCAGCAGTCAACAGGGGGCTCTATACGAGCAGTACTTC.

This chain uses TRBV6-5 with TRBJ2-7; TRBD2 might be the D (5 bases). CDR1 and CDR2 from the germline V gene are MNHEY and SVGAGI. The germline V and J ends were trimmed by 2 bases and 5 bases, with 13 bases remaining between them. The CDR3 totals 14 residues. DNA of the CDR3: TGTGCCAGCAGTTACGCCGGGCGTAGCGACGAGCAGTACGTC. Its translation is CASSYAGRSDEQYV.

The chain carries TRBV7-6 and TRBJ2-1; 14 nucleotides line up with TRBD2. This CDR3 has 18 amino acids. J lost 9 bases, V lost 2 bases, and 12 bases had no gene match. Germline CDR1 and CDR2: SGHVS and FNYEAQ. The CDR3 DNA sequence: TGTGCCAGCAGCTTAAGGTTAATGACTAGCGGGAGGGCCGGTGAGCAGTTCTTC. Translation: CASSLRLMTSGRAGEQFF.

The chain has TRBV11-2 and TRBJ2-1; 7 positions match TRBD2. Germline V gene lookup returns CDR1 SGHAT and CDR2 FQNNGV. V trimming: 4 bases; J trimming: 1 base; junction bases outside the gene matches: 4. This CDR3 spans 15 amino acids. CDR3 coding DNA: TGTGCCAGCAGCTCCGACGGGGGGTCCTACAATGAGCAGTTCTTC. The encoded protein is CASSSDGGSYNEQFF.

The CDR3 here is CASSPTSGGARGYNEQFF. DNA of the CDR3: TGTGCCAGCAGCCCGACTAGCGGGGGGGCGAGAGGGTACAATGAGCAGTTCTTC. V is TRBV4-2 and J is TRBJ2-1, with 14 bases that match TRBD2. CDR3 length: 18 amino acids. J lost 4 bases, V lost 4 bases, and 9 bases had no gene match. CDR1 is LGHNA and CDR2 is YNFKEQ in the germline V gene.

The chain carries TRBV6-5 and TRBJ2-2; D remains ambiguous. Germline CDR1 and CDR2: MNHEY and SVGAGI. Trimming pared 0 bases from V and 0 bases from J, leaving 8 bases between. CDR3 length: 16 amino acids. CDR3 sequence: CASSYSTDSNTGELFF. In DNA, the CDR3 is TGTGCCAGCAGTTACTCAACTGACTCGAACACCGGGGAGCTGTTTTTT.

The chain is built from TRBV3-1 (or the pseudogene TRBV3-2) and TRBJ2-2; D may be TRBD1 (5 bases). CDR1 and CDR2 from the germline V gene are LGHDT and YNNKEL (reference sequence). This CDR3 is 13 amino acids long. V was cut by 5 bases and J by 4 bases, with 8 bases left in between. The CDR3 coding sequence is TGTGCCAGCAGCTTCAGGGTCACCGGGGAGCTGTTTTTT. The encoded protein is CASSFRVTGELFF.

This clone came up a few times. The chain uses TRBV5-1 and TRBJ2-6; 8 positions agree with TRBD2. CDR1 is SGHRS, CDR2 YFSETQ, per germline. The ends lost 0 bases at V and 4 bases at J; junction bases unmatched: 3. CDR3 size: 16 residues. The CDR3 DNA reads as TGCGCCAGCAGCTTGGGCGGGGGGACAGGGGCCAACGTCCTGACTTTC. It specifies CASSLGGGTGANVLTF.

In its sample, this clone was seen once. The V call is TRBV2, the J call TRBJ1-2, with a possible D match to TRBD1 (5 bases). This CDR3 comprises 16 residues. Trimming cost V 0 bases and J 0 bases, with 11 bases left between them. Germline assignment: CDR1 SNHLY and CDR2 FYNNEI. Here the CDR3 DNA reads TGTGCCAGCAGTGAAGCCTGGCCAGGGACTAACTATGGCTACACCTTC. Translated, it gives CASSEAWPGTNYGYTF.

The CDR3 nucleotides are TGTGCCAGCAGTGTCCTCGGGAGGGCCGTGTATTTT. It translates to CASSVLGRAVYF. This chain joins TRBV25-1 and TRBJ2-3, with TRBD2 matching over 8 bases. Germline CDR1 reads MGHDK; CDR2 reads SYGVNS. V lost 4 bases to trimming and J lost 14 bases; unmatched junction nucleotides: 8. This CDR3 contains 12 residues.

The CDR3 DNA reads as TGTGCCAGCAGTGAAGACGGTACCAAAAACATTCAGTACTTC. Amino acid sequence: CASSEDGTKNIQYF. J is TRBJ2-4 and V is TRBV6-1; D is ambiguous. This CDR3 has 14 amino acids. In germline, CDR1 is MNHNS, CDR2 SASEGT. V dropped 1 base and J dropped 2 bases, with 6 bases sitting between them.

The rearrangement links TRBV10-2 to TRBJ2-1; tentative D call: TRBD2 (6 bases). The V gene lost 4 bases and the J gene lost 8 bases, with 12 bases spanning the gap. Germline CDR1 reads WSHSY; CDR2 reads SAAADI. The CDR3 extends over 13 amino acids. CDR3 region: CASSVFRRDEQFF. CDR3 DNA sequence: TGCGCCAGCAGTGTTTTCAGGAGGGATGAGCAGTTCTTC.

The chain recombines TRBV5-1 with TRBJ1-1; D not resolved. The germline V and J ends were trimmed by 2 bases and 3 bases, with 14 bases remaining between them. The CDR3 consists of 15 residues. Germline V lookup: CDR1 SGHRS, CDR2 YFSETQ. The CDR3 nucleotides read TGCGCCAGCAGCTTAGACACAGCCAAGGACACTGAAGCTTTCTTT. It yields the protein CASSLDTAKDTEAFF.

The rearrangement links TRBV19 to TRBJ1-6, with 8 bases identical to TRBD1. CDR3 length: 15 residues. Germline values: CDR1 LNHDA, CDR2 SQIVND (reference sequence). V lost 4 bases, J lost 8 bases, and 7 bases stayed unmatched. CDR3 DNA: TGTGCCAGTAGTAAACAGACAGGGGACTATTCACCCCTCCACTTT. Encoded protein: CASSKQTGDYSPLHF.

This clone is a singleton in its sample. J is TRBJ2-5 and V is TRBV24-1; D might be TRBD1 (6 bases). Germline CDR1 reads KGHDR; CDR2 reads SFDVKD. This CDR3 region has 14 residues. V was pared by 6 bases and J by 2 bases, with 12 bases between. As DNA, the CDR3 is TGTGCCACCAGTAGTGGACAGCCACAAGAGACCCAGTACTTC. Translated: CATSSGQPQETQYF.

The chain links TRBV27 to TRBJ2-7; 10 bases fit TRBD1. The length of the CDR3 is 14 residues. The germline V gene encodes CDR1 MNHEY and CDR2 SMNVEV (reference sequence). The V segment lost 2 bases and the J segment 6 bases; nucleotides outside the gene matches: 4. In DNA, the CDR3 is TGTGCCAGCAGTTTAGGGACAGGGGCAGGCGAGCAGTACTTC. It encodes CASSLGTGAGEQYF.

This chain connects TRBV7-2 to TRBJ1-4; D is unresolved. Germline V gene data show CDR1 as SGHTA and CDR2 as FQGNSA. The CDR3 runs to 14 residues. Trimming pared 0 bases from V and 5 bases from J, leaving 7 bases between. The CDR3 region has the DNA TGTGCCAGCAGCTTAGCGAGTAAGAATGAAAAACTGTTTTTT. Its translation is CASSLASKNEKLFF. The full variable domain, completed using reference TRBV7-2 and TRBJ1-4, is GAGVSQSPSNKVTEKGKDVELRCDPISGHTALYWYRQSLGQGLEFLIYFQGNSAPDKSGLPSDRFSAERTGGSVSTLTIQRTQQEDSAVYLCASSLASKNEKLFFGSGTQLSVL.

The chain is built from TRBV6-5 and TRBJ1-2; no clear D gene. CDR1 and CDR2 from the germline V gene are MNHEY and SVGAGI. The CDR3 length is 14 residues. V lost 0 bases to trimming and J lost 4 bases, with 9 bases between them. CDR3 sequence reads: CASSYSEGTYGYTF. In DNA, the CDR3 is TGTGCCAGCAGTTACTCGGAGGGAACCTATGGCTACACCTTC.

In this sample, this clone turned up once. The gene calls are TRBV4-3 and TRBJ2-3, with 8 positions matching TRBD2. Germline V CDR1 and CDR2: LGHNA, YSLEER. Losses at the gene ends were 1 base for V and 1 base for J; bases not matched to a gene: 1. CDR3 length: 15 amino acids. The DNA of the CDR3 is TGCGCCAGCAGCCAAGGGCGGGGGGGCACAGATACGCAGTATTTT. It yields the protein CASSQGRGGTDTQYF.

The chain combines TRBV15 with TRBJ2-7, with 7 bases identical to TRBD1. CDR1 is LNHNV, CDR2 YYDKDF, per germline (reference sequence). The CDR3 runs to 14 residues. Germline trimming cut 3 bases from V and 2 bases from J; bases unmatched to any gene: 4. The CDR3 loop reads CATSRDRLAYEQYV. The CDR3 DNA reads TGTGCCACCAGCAGGGACAGGCTCGCCTACGAGCAGTACGTC.

The sample holds a few counts of this clone. V and J are TRBV5-6 and TRBJ1-6; 7 bases agree with TRBD1. V gave up 3 bases and J gave up 7 bases; unmatched junction bases: 7. The germline V gene has CDR1 SGHDT and CDR2 YYEEEE. CDR3 length equals 15 residues. CDR3 nucleotides: TGTGCCAGCAGCTCCCGGGCAGGGGGGAATTCACCCCTCCACTTT. Protein sequence: CASSSRAGGNSPLHF.

The CDR3 sequence: CASSSGTGGAHTEAFF. The CDR3 region has the DNA TGTGCCAGCAGTTCCGGGACAGGGGGCGCACATACTGAAGCTTTCTTT. This chain connects TRBV6-5 to TRBJ1-1, with 12 bases identical to TRBD1. CDR3 length: 16 residues. V lost 4 bases and J lost 5; bases outside the gene matches: 8. Germline V gene sequence: CDR1 MNHEY, CDR2 SVGAGI.

This chain connects TRBV6-5 to TRBJ1-1; 7 bases match TRBD1. The germline CDR1 and CDR2 sequences are MNHEY and SVGAGI. After removal of 7 bases from V and 3 bases from J, the junction contained 5 bases not matched to a gene. The CDR3 runs to 13 residues. This CDR3 reads CASTYRGDTEAFF. The CDR3 DNA sequence: TGTGCCAGCACCTACAGGGGAGACACTGAAGCTTTCTTT.